In its sample, the clone carrying this T cell receptor (beta chain) was seen many times. The time point here: pre-sensitization, week 0. Regarding treatment: therapeutic diphenylcyclopropenone sensitization with weekly scalp DPC. Trimming removed 5 bases from V and 13 bases from J; junction bases left unmatched: 13. This CDR3 contains 14 residues. These data are taken from a study of human T cells and chemical hapten exposure. Study summary: DPC at 2% was the sensitizing agent, placed on 2 cm by 2 cm of upper inner arm skin.

TCRdb reanalysed the RACE reads using MiXCR and keeps one entry per CDR3 protein. The sample contains roughly 380,000 distinct CDR3 sequences, approximately 5% of which appear only once. This receptor was taken from a woman in her fifties or sixties with alopecia areata. Some clones in this sample may be carry-over from other donors' samples. This specimen consisted of whole blood, obtained in connection with sensitization to the hapten diphenylcyclopropenone (DPC). The chain has TRBV12-3 or TRBV12-4 and TRBJ2-1, with 8 bases fitting TRBD2. DNA for the CDR3: TGTGCCAGCAGTCAAGTTCTAGCGGGCGTTCTCCAGTTCTTC. Protein sequence: CASSQVLAGVLQFF.